Listed below are T cell receptor beta chains from one sample, sequenced in a study of shared clonotypes between healthy human individuals. Some clones are missing from TCRdb's copy, which holds only in-frame ones; the method was immunoSEQ multiplex PCR. This table has nearly 1,000,000 clones, approximately 80% appearing once. The sample comprised memory CD4+ T cells sorted from blood. The receptors were sampled from a man aged 18 to 29 in good health. Each CDR3 is given with its conserved first and last residue. A D gene is named only where the DNA matches it firmly. Size tells how often a clone was seen (once, few, many) or the class of an expanded clone, and some rows leave it out.

j_gene,v_gene,abundance,d_gene,CDR3aa,CDR3nt
TRBJ1-3,TRBV6-5,.,TRBD1,CASSQPGQRNTIYF,TGTGCCAGCAGCCAGCCGGGACAGCGAAACACCATATATTTT
TRBJ1-6,TRBV30,.,.,CAFIRDGIWGSYNSPLHF,TGTGCCTTTATACGGGACGGCATATGGGGCTCCTATAATTCACCCCTCCACTTT
TRBJ1-2,TRBV6-5,.,.,CASSTRGGYGYTF,TGTGCCAGCAGTACTCGGGGCGGCTATGGCTACACCTTC
TRBJ2-3,TRBV11-2,few,.,CASSLNSLVGDTQYF,TGTGCCAGCAGCTTAAACAGCCTGGTAGGAGATACGCAGTATTTT
TRBJ1-4,TRBV7-2,.,TRBD1,CASSPVTGQTNEKLFF,TGTGCCAGCAGCCCCGTGACAGGGCAAACTAATGAAAAACTGTTTTTT
TRBJ2-3,TRBV5-1,.,.,CASSPPGGGKTDTQYF,TGCGCCAGCAGCCCCCCCGGGGGCGGGAAGACAGATACGCAGTATTTT
TRBJ1-1,TRBV19,.,TRBD1,CASSILSGTGNTEAFF,TGTGCCAGTAGTATTTTGAGTGGGACAGGTAACACTGAAGCTTTCTTT
TRBJ2-3,TRBV30,.,.,CAWSVHMGNTDTQYF,TGTGCCTGGAGTGTACATATGGGTAACACAGATACGCAGTATTTT
TRBJ1-1,TRBV7-2,.,TRBD1,CASSGQGVRNTEAFF,TGTGCCAGCAGCGGTCAGGGGGTCAGGAACACTGAAGCTTTCTTT
TRBJ1-5,TRBV11-2,.,.,CASSPAGGNQPQHF,TGTGCCAGCAGCCCCGCGGGGGGGAATCAGCCCCAGCATTTT
TRBJ2-2,TRBV11-3,.,.,CASSLGENTGELFF,TGTGCCAGCAGCTTAGGAGAGAACACCGGGGAGCTGTTTTTT
TRBJ2-1,TRBV2,.,.,CATDLGDLSYNEQFF,TGTGCCACGGACTTAGGGGACTTGTCCTACAATGAGCAGTTCTTC
TRBJ1-2,TRBV6-5,.,.,CASSGNYGYTF,TGTGCCAGCAGTGGCAACTATGGCTACACCTTC
TRBJ2-4,TRBV28,.,.,CASTGGGITNIQYF,TGTGCCAGCACTGGGGGTGGGATCACAAACATTCAGTACTTC
TRBJ1-2,TRBV6-1,.,.,CASSGGGTLYYGYTF,TGTGCCAGCAGTGGAGGAGGGACATTATACTATGGCTACACCTTC
TRBJ1-5,TRBV5-1,.,.,CASSLDATDNQPQHF,TGCGCCAGCAGCTTGGACGCGACAGATAATCAGCCCCAGCATTTT
TRBJ2-7,TRBV27,.,TRBD2,CASGGDYSYEQYF,TGTGCCAGCGGGGGGGACTATTCCTACGAGCAGTACTTC
TRBJ1-2,TRBV21-1,.,.,CASSKGDRGLVYGYTF,TGTGCCAGCAGCAAAGGCGACAGGGGGCTCGTCTATGGCTACACCTTC
TRBJ1-2,TRBV19,.,.,CASSISRGAPKGYTF,TGTGCCAGTAGTATTTCTCGGGGGGCGCCGAAAGGCTACACCTTC
TRBJ1-1,TRBV4-3,.,TRBD1,CASSRGQGLNTEAFF,TGCGCCAGCAGCCGCGGACAGGGCCTGAACACTGAAGCTTTCTTT
TRBJ2-2,TRBV5-6,.,.,CASSLWGANTGELFF,TGTGCCAGCAGCTTGTGGGGTGCGAACACCGGGGAGCTGTTTTTT
TRBJ2-7,TRBV5-6,.,.,CASSVLQGRGGQYF,TGTGCCAGCAGCGTATTACAGGGACGGGGTGGGCAGTACTTC
TRBJ1-2,TRBV5-4,few,.,CASSLYTTNYGYTF,TGTGCCAGCAGCTTATACACCACTAACTATGGCTACACCTTC
TRBJ2-1,TRBV28,.,.,CASTTYNEQFF,TGTGCCAGCACTACCTACAATGAGCAGTTCTTC
TRBJ2-7,TRBV7-7,.,TRBD2,CASSPRLAGDYEQYF,TGTGCTAGCAGCCCTCGACTAGCGGGAGACTACGAGCAGTACTTC
TRBJ2-1,TRBV2,once,TRBD1,CASRGDRGGYEQFF,TGTGCCAGCAGGGGGGACAGGGGAGGGTATGAGCAGTTCTTC
TRBJ1-1,TRBV10-3,.,.,CAIRMTGSTEAFF,TGTGCCATCAGGATGACTGGGAGCACTGAAGCTTTCTTT
TRBJ2-1,TRBV15,.,.,CATSKGVLPNEQFF,TGTGCCACCAGCAAAGGAGTCTTACCTAATGAGCAGTTCTTC
TRBJ1-2,TRBV28,.,.,CASSLFRDYGYTF,TGTGCCAGCAGTTTATTCAGGGATTATGGCTACACCTTC
TRBJ2-7,TRBV28,.,.,CASSFPQGNEQYF,TGTGCCAGCAGTTTCCCACAGGGCAACGAGCAGTACTTC
TRBJ2-3,TRBV5-6,.,.,CASRSRGGTDTQYF,TGTGCCAGCAGGTCTCGGGGTGGCACAGATACGCAGTATTTT
TRBJ1-1,TRBV11-2,few,TRBD1,CASSVQGEAFF,TGTGCCAGCAGCGTACAGGGGGAAGCTTTCTTT
TRBJ1-3,TRBV7-8,.,.,CASSLPPRSSGNTIYF,TGTGCCAGCAGCTTACCCCCCAGGAGCTCTGGAAACACCATATATTTT
TRBJ1-1,TRBV28,.,.,CASIPGGGFWTEAFF,TGTGCCAGCATCCCCGGGGGAGGGTTCTGGACTGAAGCTTTCTTT
TRBJ1-1,TRBV19,.,.,CASSIRGAVNTEAFF,TGTGCCAGTAGTATAAGGGGGGCGGTGAACACTGAAGCTTTCTTT
TRBJ2-7,TRBV5-6,.,.,CASSLYLYSYEQYF,TGTGCCAGCAGCTTGTACCTTTACTCCTACGAGCAGTACTTC